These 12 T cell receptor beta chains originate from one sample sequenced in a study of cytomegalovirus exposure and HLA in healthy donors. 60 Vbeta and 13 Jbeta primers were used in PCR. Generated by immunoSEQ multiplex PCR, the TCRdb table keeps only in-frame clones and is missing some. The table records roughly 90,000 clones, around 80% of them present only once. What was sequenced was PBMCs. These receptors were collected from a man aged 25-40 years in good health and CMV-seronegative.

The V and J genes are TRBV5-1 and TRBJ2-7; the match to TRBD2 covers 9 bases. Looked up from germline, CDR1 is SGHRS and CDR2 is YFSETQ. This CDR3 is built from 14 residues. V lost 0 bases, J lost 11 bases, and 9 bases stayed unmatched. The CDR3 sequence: CASSLDSLAGREYF. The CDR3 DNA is TGCGCCAGCAGCTTGGATAGTCTAGCGGGGCGGGAGTACTTC.

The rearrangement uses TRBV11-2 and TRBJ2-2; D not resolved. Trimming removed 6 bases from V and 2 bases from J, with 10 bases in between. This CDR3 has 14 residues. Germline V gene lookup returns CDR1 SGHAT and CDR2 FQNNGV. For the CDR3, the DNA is TGTGCCAGCAGTTCCTACCTAAACACCGGGGAGCTGTTTTTT. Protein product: CASSSYLNTGELFF.

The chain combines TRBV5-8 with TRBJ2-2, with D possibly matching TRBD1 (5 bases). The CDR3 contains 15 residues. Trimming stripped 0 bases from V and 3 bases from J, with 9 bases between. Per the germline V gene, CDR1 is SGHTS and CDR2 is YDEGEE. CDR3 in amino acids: CASSLELTDTGELFF. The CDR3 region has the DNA TGTGCCAGCAGCTTGGAGTTGACAGACACCGGGGAGCTGTTTTTT. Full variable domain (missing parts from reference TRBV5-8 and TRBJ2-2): EAGVTQSPTHLIKTRGQQATLRCSPISGHTSVYWYQQALGLGLQFLLWYDEGEERNRGNFPPRFSGRQFPNYSSELNVNALELEDSALYLCASSLELTDTGELFFGEGSRLTVL.

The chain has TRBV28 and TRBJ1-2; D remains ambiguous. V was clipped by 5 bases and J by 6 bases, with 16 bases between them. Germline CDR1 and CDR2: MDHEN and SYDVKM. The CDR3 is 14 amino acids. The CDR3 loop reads CASSAAPTENGYTF. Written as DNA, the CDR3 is TGTGCCAGCAGTGCCGCCCCGACGGAGAATGGCTACACCTTC.

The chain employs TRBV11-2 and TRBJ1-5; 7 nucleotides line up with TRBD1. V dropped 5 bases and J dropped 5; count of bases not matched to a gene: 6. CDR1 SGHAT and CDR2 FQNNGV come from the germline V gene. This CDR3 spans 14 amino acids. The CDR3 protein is CASSETGVDQPQHF. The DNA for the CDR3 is TGTGCCAGCAGCGAAACAGGGGTTGATCAGCCCCAGCATTTT.

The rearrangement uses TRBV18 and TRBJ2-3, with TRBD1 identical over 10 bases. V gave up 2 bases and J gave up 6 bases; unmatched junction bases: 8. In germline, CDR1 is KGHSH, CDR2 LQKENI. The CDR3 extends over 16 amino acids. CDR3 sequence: CASSPVSRQGADTQYF. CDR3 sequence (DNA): TGTGCCAGCTCACCAGTGTCGAGACAGGGGGCTGATACGCAGTATTTT.

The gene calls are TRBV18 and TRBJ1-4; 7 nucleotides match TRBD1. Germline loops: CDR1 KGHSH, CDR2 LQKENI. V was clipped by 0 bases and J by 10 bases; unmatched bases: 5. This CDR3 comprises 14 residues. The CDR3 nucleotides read TGTGCCAGCTCACCACCAGGGGGCGAGGGAAAACTGTTTTTT. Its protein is CASSPPGGEGKLFF.

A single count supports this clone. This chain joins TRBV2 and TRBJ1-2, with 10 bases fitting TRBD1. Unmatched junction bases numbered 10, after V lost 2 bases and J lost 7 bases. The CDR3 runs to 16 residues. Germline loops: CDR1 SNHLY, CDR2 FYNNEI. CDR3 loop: CASSETRNRDRGGYTF. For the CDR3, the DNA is TGTGCCAGCAGTGAAACCCGAAACCGGGACAGGGGTGGCTACACCTTC.

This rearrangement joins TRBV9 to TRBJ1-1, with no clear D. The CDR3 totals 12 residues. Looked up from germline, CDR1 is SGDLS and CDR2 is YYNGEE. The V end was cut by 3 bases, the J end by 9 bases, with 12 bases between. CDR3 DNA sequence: TGTGCCAGCAGCGCGTATGGCCGCCAAGCTTTCTTT. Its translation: CASSAYGRQAFF. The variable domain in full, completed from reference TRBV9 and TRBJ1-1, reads DSGVTQTPKHLITATGQRVTLRCSPRSGDLSVYWYQQSLDQGLQFLIQYYNGEERAKGNILERFSAQQFPDLHSELNLSSLELGDSALYFCASSAYGRQAFFGQGTRLTVV.

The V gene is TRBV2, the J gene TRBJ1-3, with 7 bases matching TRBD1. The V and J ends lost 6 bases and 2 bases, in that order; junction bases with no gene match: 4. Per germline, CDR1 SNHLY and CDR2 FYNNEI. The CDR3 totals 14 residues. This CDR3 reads CASRSGTAGNTIYF. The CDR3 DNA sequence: TGTGCCAGCAGATCCGGGACAGCTGGAAACACCATATATTTT.

CDR3 sequence (DNA): TGTGCCAGCAGTTTATCATATGGCTACACCTTC. Its protein product is CASSLSYGYTF. The chain combines TRBV28 with TRBJ1-2; D unresolved. The CDR3 has 11 residues. Germline V gene lookup returns CDR1 MDHEN and CDR2 SYDVKM. V was shortened by 1 base and J by 5 bases, with 2 bases between the two germline ends.

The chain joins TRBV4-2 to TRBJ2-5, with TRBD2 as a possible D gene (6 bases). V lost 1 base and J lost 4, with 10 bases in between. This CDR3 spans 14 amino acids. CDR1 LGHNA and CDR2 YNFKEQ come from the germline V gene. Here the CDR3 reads CASSQVMGGETQYF. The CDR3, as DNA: TGTGCCAGCAGCCAAGTGATGGGGGGAGAGACCCAGTACTTC.